Following are 28 T cell receptor beta chains from one sample sequenced in a study of cytomegalovirus exposure and HLA in healthy donors. Primers: 60 Vbeta forward and 13 Jbeta reverse. Libraries were prepared by immunoSEQ multiplex PCR; TCRdb keeps only in-frame clonotypes and omits some of them. The sample lists almost 65,000 clones, roughly 80% occurring once. Material for sequencing was PBMCs. These receptor sequences come from a male donor in good health and CMV-seropositive.

The chain carries TRBV11-3 and TRBJ1-1, with 8 bases fitting TRBD1. This CDR3 contains 15 residues. Trimming cost V 1 base and J 7 bases; bases outside gene matches: 8. The germline V gene has CDR1 SGHNT and CDR2 YENEEA. The DNA for the CDR3 is TGTGCCAGCAGCTTAGGGGGACAGGCCCCAGGTGAAGCTTTCTTT. This codes for CASSLGGQAPGEAFF.

The V gene is TRBV6-7, the J gene TRBJ2-7; unclear D gene. TRBV6-7 is identified as an open reading frame with a role that is uncertain. Between the trimmed V and J ends, which lost 0 bases and 6 bases, there was a span of 15 bases. The CDR3 has 15 residues. CDR3 sequence: CASSYSAYTTSEQYF. The CDR3 DNA sequence: TGTGCCAGCAGTTACTCTGCATACACTACCTCCGAGCAGTACTTC.

The chain couples TRBV6-5 to TRBJ2-2; no clear D. CDR1 is MNHEY and CDR2 is SVGAGI in the germline V gene. Trimming removed 7 bases from V and 4 bases from J, with 10 bases in between. CDR3 length: 13 amino acids. The CDR3 region is CASTQVRTGELFF. CDR3 in DNA: TGTGCCAGCACCCAGGTCCGCACCGGGGAGCTGTTTTTT.

The rearrangement joins TRBV7-3 to TRBJ2-1; D uncertain. The germline V gene has CDR1 SGHTA and CDR2 FQGTGA. The ends were cut back, 5 bases at V and 6 bases at J, with 8 bases in the middle. This CDR3 has 12 amino acids. This chain's CDR3 is CASSIDSNEQFF. In nucleotides, the CDR3 is TGTGCCAGCAGCATCGATAGCAATGAGCAGTTCTTC.

This clone was seen only once. This chain uses TRBV2 with TRBJ2-7; 8 bases are shared with TRBD1. Germline CDR1 reads SNHLY; CDR2 reads FYNNEI. The V segment lost 7 bases and the J segment 2 bases; nucleotides outside the gene matches: 10. The CDR3 sequence is 15 residues long. CDR3 region: CASTLDRVATYEQYF. The CDR3 DNA reads as TGTGCCAGCACCTTGGACAGGGTTGCCACCTACGAGCAGTACTTC.

The chain couples TRBV11-2 to TRBJ1-4; D unclear. The ends were cut back, 0 bases at V and 4 bases at J, with 12 bases in the middle. Germline CDR1 reads SGHAT; CDR2 reads FQNNGV. CDR3 length: 16 residues. The CDR3 protein is CASSLDPPRGNEKLFF. In DNA, the CDR3 is TGTGCCAGCAGCTTAGATCCACCCCGGGGTAATGAAAAACTGTTTTTT.

V usage is TRBV9 and J usage is TRBJ2-2, with D possibly TRBD2 on 5 matching bases. Trimming took off 4 bases at V and 4 bases at J, with 11 bases between the two ends. Germline-derived CDR1 and CDR2 are SGDLS and YYNGEE. This CDR3 has 14 residues. CDR3 protein: CASSSGLITGELFF. The CDR3 nucleotides read TGTGCCAGCAGCTCCGGACTTATCACCGGGGAGCTGTTTTTT.

The chain links TRBV6-5 to TRBJ2-1, with 9 bases lining up with TRBD2. V was pared by 6 bases and J by 7 bases, with 10 bases of the junction left unmatched. The CDR3 has 15 amino acids. In germline, CDR1 is MNHEY, CDR2 SVGAGI. The CDR3 region is CASRPAGGGSNEQFF. For the CDR3, the DNA is TGTGCCAGCAGACCAGCGGGGGGAGGCAGTAATGAGCAGTTCTTC.

This chain links TRBV4-3 with TRBJ2-1, with D possibly matching TRBD1 (6 bases). The CDR3 sequence is 18 residues long. V was clipped by 0 bases and J by 3 bases, with 18 bases between them. Germline V gene lookup returns CDR1 LGHNA and CDR2 YSLEER. The CDR3 protein is CASSQEGWGQQNYNEQFF. The CDR3 region has the DNA TGCGCCAGCAGCCAAGAGGGGTGGGGACAACAGAACTACAATGAGCAGTTCTTC.

The V gene is TRBV4-3, the J gene TRBJ2-7; D possibly corresponds to TRBD2 (5 bases). V lost 0 bases and J lost 1, with 13 bases in between. Germline CDR1 reads LGHNA; CDR2 reads YSLEER. The CDR3 covers 16 residues. DNA for the CDR3: TGCGCCAGCAGCCAAGATTGGGGAGAAGGGTCCTACGAGCAGTACTTC. It is translated as CASSQDWGEGSYEQYF.

The chain joins TRBV15 to TRBJ2-2; D may be TRBD1 (5 bases). This CDR3 is 14 amino acids long. Germline V lookup: CDR1 LNHNV, CDR2 YYDKDF (reference sequence). V was cut by 1 base and J by 7 bases, with 10 bases left in between. For the CDR3, the DNA is TGTGCCACCAGCAGAGGCAGGGTCAACGGGGAGCTGTTTTTT. Amino acids: CATSRGRVNGELFF. The whole variable domain, filled in from reference TRBV15 and TRBJ2-2, reads DAMVIQNPRYQVTQFGKPVTLSCSQTLNHNVMYWYQQKSSQAPKLLFHYYDKDFNNEADTPDNFQSRRPNTSFCFLDIRSPGLGDTAMYLCATSRGRVNGELFFGEGSRLTVL.

The J gene is TRBJ1-1, the V gene TRBV19, with D hard to call. CDR1 LNHDA and CDR2 SQIVND come from the germline V gene (reference sequence). The CDR3 contains 11 residues. V lost 5 bases and J 5 bases, leaving 6 bases between the germline ends. CDR3 coding DNA: TGTGCCAGTAGTCCGGGTACTGAAGCTTTCTTT. Amino acids: CASSPGTEAFF.

The chain joins TRBV7-3 to TRBJ2-6, with D tentatively TRBD1 (7 bases). V lost 0 bases to trimming and J lost 0 bases, with 15 bases between them. The germline V gene encodes CDR1 SGHTA and CDR2 FQGTGA. The CDR3 extends over 19 amino acids. The CDR3 DNA follows: TGTGCCAGCAGCTTAACCTGGGACAGCGGGCTCTCTGGGGCCAACGTCCTGACTTTC. The encoded protein is CASSLTWDSGLSGANVLTF.

The chain recombines TRBV9 with TRBJ2-3; TRBD1 might be the D (6 bases). The CDR3 is made up of 15 amino acids. The V gene's germline CDR1 is SGDLS and CDR2 YYNGEE. The V gene lost 0 bases and the J gene lost 3 bases, with 11 bases spanning the gap. This CDR3 reads CASSVEGTITDTQYF. The DNA of the CDR3 is TGTGCCAGCAGCGTAGAAGGGACAATTACAGATACGCAGTATTTT.

On this clone itself: This sample includes further DNA sequences coding for the same CDR3. The gene calls are TRBV28 and TRBJ1-5, with D maybe TRBD1 (6 bases). The CDR3 extends over 15 amino acids. Germline V gene lookup returns CDR1 MDHEN and CDR2 SYDVKM. Trimming pared 5 bases from V and 3 bases from J, leaving 14 bases between. This CDR3 is CASSLAGAYNQPQHF. The CDR3 DNA reads TGTGCCAGCAGTCTCGCGGGGGCATACAATCAGCCCCAGCATTTT. Filled out from reference TRBV28 and TRBJ1-5, the complete variable domain reads DVKVTQSSRYLVKRTGEKVFLECVQDMDHENMFWYRQDPGLGLRLIYFSYDVKMKEKGDIPEGYSVSREKKERFSLILESASTNQTSMYLCASSLAGAYNQPQHFGDGTRLSIL.

This sequence joins TRBV2 and TRBJ1-6; D unresolved. This CDR3 is built from 18 residues. CDR1 and CDR2 from the germline V gene are SNHLY and FYNNEI. V shed 2 bases and J shed 0 bases, with 14 bases lying between them. The CDR3 loop reads CASSESGKRRSYNSPLHF. The CDR3 DNA reads TGTGCCAGCAGTGAATCCGGGAAGCGGCGCTCCTATAATTCACCCCTCCACTTT.

This CDR3 reads CASSPGQGAYEQYF. Written as DNA, the CDR3 is TGCGCCAGCAGCCCCGGACAGGGGGCCTACGAGCAGTACTTC. The V and J genes are TRBV5-1 and TRBJ2-5; the match to TRBD1 covers 10 bases. The J call is in doubt because the DNA end fits TRBJ2-7 better. This CDR3 has 14 amino acids. Germline assignment: CDR1 SGHRS and CDR2 YFSETQ.

J is TRBJ1-2 and V is TRBV2; D gene uncertain. Deletions cut 0 bases from V and 7 bases from J, with 12 bases between. Germline CDR1 SNHLY, CDR2 FYNNEI. The CDR3 consists of 14 residues. CDR3 sequence: CASSEASSQSGYTF. The DNA of the CDR3 is TGTGCCAGCAGTGAAGCGTCCTCACAAAGTGGCTACACCTTC.

The count of this clone is one. The chain employs TRBV7-3 and TRBJ2-1; 12 positions agree with TRBD1. The junction had 3 bases not matched to a gene; V was cut back by 6 bases and J by 3 bases. CDR1 and CDR2 from the germline V gene are SGHTA and FQGTGA. The CDR3 sequence is 15 residues long. CDR3 DNA sequence: TGTGCCAGCAGGGGACAGGGGGCTTTCTACAATGAGCAGTTCTTC. Translated, it gives CASRGQGAFYNEQFF.

The rearrangement links TRBV5-1 to TRBJ2-5; TRBD2 matches 9 bases. J lost 5 bases, V lost 2 bases, and 13 bases had no gene match. The CDR3 totals 17 residues. Germline V gene data show CDR1 as SGHRS and CDR2 as YFSETQ. CDR3 loop: CASSLQPRAGGFETQYF. DNA of the CDR3: TGCGCCAGCAGCTTACAGCCTAGAGCGGGGGGTTTTGAGACCCAGTACTTC.

The chain carries TRBV7-2 and TRBJ1-2; 8 bases are a match to TRBD1. The V gene end was trimmed by 1 base and the J gene end by 6 bases; junction bases not matched to a gene: 10. CDR1 is SGHTA, CDR2 FQGNSA, per germline. The CDR3 consists of 16 residues. The CDR3 DNA is TGTGCCAGCAGCTTAGGGGACAGGATCTATGCCCATGGCTACACCTTC. As protein: CASSLGDRIYAHGYTF.

V and J are TRBV10-3 and TRBJ2-1; possibly TRBD1 for D (5 bases). Germline CDR1 ENHRY, CDR2 SYGVKD. This CDR3 is built from 14 residues. Trimming shortened V by 2 bases and J by 4 bases, and 9 bases separated the two germline ends. CDR3 amino acids: CAISETGEYNEQFF. CDR3 DNA sequence: TGTGCCATCAGTGAGACAGGAGAGTACAATGAGCAGTTCTTC.

The chain couples TRBV29-1 to TRBJ1-2; weak D call: TRBD1 (5 bases). The CDR3 spans 13 residues. The V and J ends lost 4 bases and 4 bases respectively, with 13 bases between them. Germline CDR1 reads SQVTM; CDR2 reads ANQGSEA. CDR3 DNA: TGCAGCGTTGGATTGGGGGGGGGCTATGGCTACACCTTC. Residues: CSVGLGGGYGYTF.

This chain connects TRBV9 to TRBJ1-1; no definite D call. Germline V gene lookup returns CDR1 SGDLS and CDR2 YYNGEE. V was pared by 0 bases and J by 1 base, with 10 bases between. This CDR3 has 15 residues. The CDR3 coding sequence is TGTGCCAGCAGCGTAGTACCGGACTGGAACACTGAAGCTTTCTTT. Protein sequence: CASSVVPDWNTEAFF. The whole variable domain, filled in from reference TRBV9 and TRBJ1-1, reads DSGVTQTPKHLITATGQRVTLRCSPRSGDLSVYWYQQSLDQGLQFLIQYYNGEERAKGNILERFSAQQFPDLHSELNLSSLELGDSALYFCASSVVPDWNTEAFFGQGTRLTVV.

The chain recombines TRBV15 with TRBJ2-7; weak D call: TRBD1 (6 bases). Germline-derived CDR1 and CDR2 are LNHNV and YYDKDF (reference sequence). The CDR3 sequence is 14 residues long. V was pared by 0 bases and J by 7 bases, with 13 bases between. The CDR3: CATSRERIQGEQYF. In DNA form, the CDR3 reads TGTGCCACCAGCAGAGAGAGGATCCAGGGGGAGCAGTACTTC.

V is TRBV4-3 and J is TRBJ2-5; TRBD2 matches 16 bases. The tail of the sequence fits TRBJ2-7 better, so the J call may be wrong. This CDR3 comprises 17 residues. Germline V lookup: CDR1 LGHNA, CDR2 YSLEER. The CDR3 is CASSHGTSGGVTYEQYF. Written as DNA, the CDR3 is TGCGCCAGCAGCCATGGGACTAGCGGGGGGGTGACCTACGAGCAGTACTTC.

The V and J genes are TRBV4-2 and TRBJ2-7, with 7 bases lining up with TRBD2. Germline V gene lookup returns CDR1 LGHNA and CDR2 YNFKEQ. This CDR3 contains 16 residues. J lost 3 bases, V lost 1 base, and 9 bases had no gene match. CDR3 in amino acids: CASSQVPAGMDYEQYF. CDR3 DNA sequence: TGTGCCAGCAGCCAAGTCCCAGCGGGGATGGACTACGAGCAGTACTTC.

The rearrangement uses TRBV5-4 and TRBJ2-7; TRBD2 is a possible D gene (5 bases). Germline V CDR1 and CDR2: SGHNT, YYREEE (reference sequence). CDR3 length equals 13 residues. V lost 4 bases and J 4 bases, leaving 12 bases between the germline ends. In DNA form, the CDR3 reads TGTGCCAGCAGCATGGACTCGCTATACGAGCAGTACTTC. The encoded protein is CASSMDSLYEQYF.